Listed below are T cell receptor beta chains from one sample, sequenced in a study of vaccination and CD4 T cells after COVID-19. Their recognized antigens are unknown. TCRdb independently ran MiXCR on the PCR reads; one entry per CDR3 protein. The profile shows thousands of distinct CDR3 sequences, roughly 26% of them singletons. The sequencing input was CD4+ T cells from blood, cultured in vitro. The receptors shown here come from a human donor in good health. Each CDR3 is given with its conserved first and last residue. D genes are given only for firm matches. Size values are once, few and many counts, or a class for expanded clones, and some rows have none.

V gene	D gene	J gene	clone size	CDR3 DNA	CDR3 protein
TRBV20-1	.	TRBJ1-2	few	TGCAGTGCTAGAGGGGAAGGGACCTATGGCTACACCTTC	CSARGEGTYGYTF
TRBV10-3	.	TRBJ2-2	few	TGTGCCATCACCTCCGTCTCGGGTACCGGGGAGCTGTTTTTT	CAITSVSGTGELFF
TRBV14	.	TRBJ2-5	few	TGTGCCAGCAGCCAAGATCGGTCAGGGCTAGAGACCCAGTACTTC	CASSQDRSGLETQYF
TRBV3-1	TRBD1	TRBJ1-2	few	TGTGCCAGCAGCCACCGACAGGGCCACTATGGCTACACCTTC	CASSHRQGHYGYTF
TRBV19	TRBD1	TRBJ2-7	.	TGTGCCAGTGGAAAGGGACAGGGACATAACTACGAGCAGTACTTC	CASGKGQGHNYEQYF
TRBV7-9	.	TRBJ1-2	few	TGTGCCAGCAGCTTAAGCACAGGTTTGGGAGGCTACACCTTC	CASSLSTGLGGYTF
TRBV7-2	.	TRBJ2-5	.	TGTGCCAGCAGCTTACGTGGGGGCCTCCAAGAGACCCAGTACTTC	CASSLRGGLQETQYF
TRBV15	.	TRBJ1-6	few	TGTGCCACCAGCAGAGATGGCCGGGTCTATAATTCACCCCTCCACTTT	CATSRDGRVYNSPLHF
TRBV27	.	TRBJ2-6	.	TGTGCCAGCAGTTTAAGCTCTAGTAGGGCCAACGTCCTGACTTTC	CASSLSSSRANVLTF
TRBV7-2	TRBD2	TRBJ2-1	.	TGTGCCAGCAGCCCCGGACTAGCGGGAGTAGGTGAGCAGTTCTTC	CASSPGLAGVGEQFF
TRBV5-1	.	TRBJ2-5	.	TGCGCCAGCAGCCCGAGGGGTAGCGCCGAAGAGACCCAGTACTTC	CASSPRGSAEETQYF
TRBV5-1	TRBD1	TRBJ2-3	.	TGCGCCAGCAGCTCAAACAGGGGCCCAGATACGCAGTATTTT	CASSSNRGPDTQYF
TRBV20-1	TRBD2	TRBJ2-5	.	TGCAGTGCTAGCGTGAGCGGGGGGGCCCCAGAGACCCAGTACTTC	CSASVSGGAPETQYF
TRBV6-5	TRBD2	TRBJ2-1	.	TGTGCCAGCAGTTACGGTCTTTACGCGGGGGACAATGAGCAGTTCTTC	CASSYGLYAGDNEQFF